This record concerns one T cell receptor (beta chain) sequence. Its specific antigen is unknown. There are no base qualities to consult, and no much larger clone falls within one base. The meaning of the sample's treatment or condition label: approximately 18 received Ad26.COV2.S at low or high dose, single or two shots; five or six received placebo; per-sample allocation not given. For vaccine and placebo recipients, repertoires were sequenced using samples collected on day 63 after the first injection. Between 29 July and 7 August 2020, Cohort 1b enrolled 25 adults aged 18-55 years at one site in Boston, USA. Ad26.COV2.S consisted of a replication-incompetent adenovirus type 26 vector by which a prefusion-stabilized SARS-CoV-2 spike protein from the original Wuhan strain was expressed. The sample belongs to a study of Ad26.COV2.S vaccination and SARS-CoV-2 variants (dated by TCRdb to the early 2020s). Concerning the study at large: Vaccine-arm donors were drawn from COV1001, a multicentre, randomized, double-blind, placebo-controlled phase I-IIa trial of Ad26.COV2.S in healthy adults. Sequencing of the TCRbeta repertoire served to evaluate the specificity and breadth of SARS-CoV-2-reactive T cell receptors following Ad26.COV2.S vaccination. The TCR-sequenced set comprised about 32 samples: some 20 Ad26.COV2.S vaccine recipients, 5 placebo recipients and 8 SARS-CoV-2 convalescent individuals. Trial participants were randomized into five groups of five: low-dose or high-dose Ad26.COV2.S given once or twice, or placebo on both occasions. Ad26.COV2.S was given intramuscularly at 5x10^10 or 1x10^11 viral particles, as a single shot or as two shots 56 days apart. Blinding of investigators to trial group allocation was maintained during experiments and outcome assessment. The full study reports these points: Substantial breadth of spike-specific CD8+ and CD4+ T cell responses was reported after vaccination. Compared with placebo recipients, Ad26.COV2.S recipients showed higher spike-specific TCR breadth (P = 0.0014). The authors noted that the TCR breadth and depth analyses may have underestimated total T cell responses. The study lacked the statistical power to compare responses across vaccine doses or regimens. Vaccine and placebo recipients had comparable non-spike TCR breadth, which fits with the vaccine containing only spike.

The immunoSEQ Assay was used to sequence TCRbeta CDR3 regions. After extraction, genomic DNA underwent amplification by bias-controlled multiplex PCR, followed by high-throughput sequencing. The paper's processing steps were these. To quantify the absolute abundance of every unique TCRbeta CDR3 region, sequences were collapsed and filtered. T cell fraction was estimated by normalization of TCRbeta template counts to usable DNA, with usable DNA being measured through amplification of reference genes present in all nucleated cells. Repertoire TCRs were annotated as SARS-CoV-2-specific when V gene, CDR3 amino acid sequence and J gene were exactly matched to a known reactive TCR set. MIRA supplied the reference SARS-CoV-2 TCR set, which was filtered for enrichment in COVID-19-positive ImmuneCODE repertoires so that public or cross-reactive TCRs were removed. Based on the MIRA antigens, annotated TCRs were further analysed at the level of specific ORF or position within ORF. Breadth was defined as the number of annotated unique rearrangements divided by the total number of unique productive rearrangements, and depth was defined as the summed frequency of the annotated unique rearrangements. Two-sided Wilcoxon rank-sum tests were applied when comparing TCR breadth between groups. TCRdb took over this immuneACCESS table, retaining in-frame rearrangements with V and J assigned. Such tables are incomplete; in checked studies, under half of the missing clones stem from an unresolved V gene, and the remainder is unexplained. V and J calls and clone size are copied from that table; D and trimming were computed from the DNA. The sample table lists some 250,000 clones, around 89% of them with a count of one. The biggest ten clones account for around 11% of the sample.

Deletion took 5 bases off V and 2 bases off J, with a span of 12 bases between the germline ends. The CDR3 sequence holds 14 residues, the cysteine and phenylalanine included. Of all the DNA, just the CDR3 is kept, 42 bases in frame from base 1. From a lookup of the germline V gene (reference sequence), CDR1 and CDR2 are MNHNY and SVGAGI. The specimen comprised peripheral blood, sampled in a trial of Ad26.COV2.S vaccine versus placebo. The origin of this receptor is a person aged 18-65 years who received the Ad26.COV2.S COVID-19 vaccine or a placebo. The V and J segments used are TRBV6-6 and TRBJ1-1; a tentative D match to TRBD1 spans 5 bases. CDR3 sequence: CASSPPRDNTEAFF. The nucleotide sequence reads as follows: TGTGCCAGCAGTCCCCCAAGGGACAACACTGAAGCTTTCTTT.